Presented here are 29 T cell receptor beta chains from one specimen sequenced in a study of shared clonotypes between healthy human individuals. Libraries were prepared by immunoSEQ multiplex PCR; TCRdb keeps only in-frame clonotypes and omits some of them. The table lists about 1 million clones, approximately 68% of them singletons. Sequencing was done on a sample of memory CD4+ T cells sorted from blood. Noted subset: CD45RA-negative fraction. These receptors originate from a man between 18 and 29 years old in good health.

This clone was seen a few times. The V gene is TRBV27, the J gene TRBJ1-2; 8 nucleotides align to TRBD1. CDR1 and CDR2 (germline): MNHEY, SMNVEV (reference sequence). J lost 4 bases, V lost 8 bases, and 9 bases had no gene match. The CDR3 extends over 14 amino acids. CDR3 region: CASGRTGQAYGYTF. The CDR3 DNA reads TGTGCCAGCGGAAGGACAGGGCAAGCCTATGGCTACACCTTC.

This chain links TRBV18 with TRBJ2-7, with 11 positions matching TRBD2. The germline V gene encodes CDR1 KGHSH and CDR2 LQKENI. The CDR3 sequence is 17 residues long. V was pared by 3 bases and J by 2 bases, with 9 bases of the junction left unmatched. The CDR3 DNA reads as TGTGCCAGCTCACCGGCCTTGGGACTAGCGGCTCCCTACGAGCAGTACTTC. Translation: CASSPALGLAAPYEQYF. The full variable domain, with the rest looked up from reference TRBV18 and TRBJ2-7, is NAGVMQNPRHLVRRRGQEARLRCSPMKGHSHVYWYRQLPEEGLKFMVYLQKENIIDESGMPKERFSAEFPKEGPSILRIQQVVRGDSAAYFCASSPALGLAAPYEQYFGPGTRLTVT.

This sequence joins TRBV19 and TRBJ1-4; weak D call: TRBD1 (5 bases). In germline, CDR1 is LNHDA, CDR2 SQIVND (reference sequence). This CDR3 spans 14 amino acids. V was trimmed by 3 bases and J by 7 bases, leaving 12 bases between them. In nucleotides, the CDR3 is TGTGCCAGTAGTATCCAGGGCGGGAGTGAAAAACTGTTTTTT. Residues: CASSIQGGSEKLFF.

This clone has only a few counts. V and J are TRBV19 and TRBJ2-1, with 11 bases identical to TRBD2. The CDR3 covers 17 residues. V was pared by 6 bases and J by 1 base, with 8 bases of the junction left unmatched. Germline V gives CDR1 LNHDA, CDR2 SQIVND (reference sequence). The CDR3 region is CASSPEGLAESYNEQFF. The CDR3 nucleotides read TGTGCCAGTAGCCCTGAGGGACTAGCGGAGTCCTACAATGAGCAGTTCTTC.

This CDR3 reads CASSHHYVDRRLMNTEAFF. CDR3 sequence (DNA): TGCGCCAGCAGCCACCATTATGTAGATAGGAGACTCATGAACACTGAAGCTTTCTTT. The genes are TRBV4-1 and TRBJ1-1; D gene unclear. The CDR3 is 19 amino acids. Germline assignment: CDR1 MGHRA and CDR2 YSYEKL. V was trimmed by 3 bases and J by 0 bases, leaving 23 bases between them.

This clone occurred once. The rearrangement links TRBV5-1 to TRBJ2-5; 7 bases match TRBD1. Per the germline V gene, CDR1 is SGHRS and CDR2 is YFSETQ. There are 13 residues in the CDR3. Losses at the gene ends were 5 bases for V and 4 bases for J; bases not matched to a gene: 5. The CDR3 loop reads CASSRGLRETQYF. The CDR3 DNA reads as TGCGCCAGCAGTAGGGGGCTCAGAGAGACCCAGTACTTC.

The chain uses TRBV23-1 and TRBJ1-6, with D uncertain. TRBV23-1 is known as an ORF, though its function is uncertain. Between the trimmed V and J ends, which lost 0 bases and 7 bases, there was a span of 13 bases. CDR3 length equals 16 residues. DNA for the CDR3: TGCGCCAGCAGTCAATCGGGCCCGGAGGGAAATTCACCCCTCCACTTT. It codes for CASSQSGPEGNSPLHF.

This chain connects TRBV4-2 to TRBJ1-2, with D possibly matching TRBD1 (5 bases). The germline CDR1 and CDR2 sequences are LGHNA and YNFKEQ. V lost 4 bases to trimming and J lost 5 bases, with 17 bases between them. CDR3 length equals 15 residues. The CDR3 nucleotides are TGTGCCAGCAGCCGTGGGACCAACACTCTGTATGGCTACACCTTC. Protein sequence: CASSRGTNTLYGYTF.

CDR3 nucleotide sequence: TGTGCTAGTGGTTTGCTATACCCCGGACAGGTAATAGGGGCTGGGGCCAACGTCCTGACTTTC. Amino acids: CASGLLYPGQVIGAGANVLTF. The chain combines TRBV12-5 with TRBJ2-6; 7 bases agree with TRBD1. CDR3 size: 21 residues. Trimming took 2 bases from V and 2 from J; bases not matched to a gene: 18. Germline V gives CDR1 LGHNT, CDR2 FRNRAP.

This chain uses TRBV6-1 with TRBJ2-5; 7 bases align to TRBD2. The CDR3 is made up of 15 amino acids. The germline V gene has CDR1 MNHNS and CDR2 SASEGT. Unmatched junction bases numbered 5, after V lost 2 bases and J lost 2 bases. CDR3 coding DNA: TGTGCCAGCAGTGAAAATGGGCGGGAGCAAGAGACCCAGTACTTC. This encodes CASSENGREQETQYF.

The rearrangement uses TRBV5-4 and TRBJ2-2; D is uncertain. V lost 6 bases and J lost 0, with 9 bases in between. CDR1 SGHNT and CDR2 YYREEE come from the germline V gene (reference sequence). The CDR3 totals 14 residues. The CDR3 is CASTIAANTGELFF. The CDR3 DNA reads TGTGCCAGCACCATCGCCGCGAACACCGGGGAGCTGTTTTTT. The variable domain in full, with the rest retrieved from reference TRBV5-4 and TRBJ2-2, is ETGVTQSPTHLIKTRGQQVTLRCSSQSGHNTVSWYQQALGQGPQFIFQYYREEENGRGNFPPRFSGLQFPNYSSELNVNALELDDSALYLCASTIAANTGELFFGEGSRLTVL.

For this clone: This sample also contains other DNA sequences that code for the same CDR3. The rearrangement links TRBV10-3 to TRBJ1-1, with no clear D. Trimming cost V 6 bases and J 5 bases, with 7 bases left between them. CDR1 ENHRY and CDR2 SYGVKD come from the germline V gene. The CDR3 spans 11 residues. CDR3 bases: TGTGCCATCAGCGCAGGAACTGAAGCTTTCTTT. Protein product: CAISAGTEAFF.

This clone was seen a single time. The chain links TRBV2 to TRBJ2-1; weak D call: TRBD2 (7 bases). Germline CDR1 SNHLY, CDR2 FYNNEI. The V and J ends lost 3 bases and 4 bases respectively, with 13 bases between them. CDR3 length equals 15 residues. In nucleotides, the CDR3 is TGTGCCAGCAGTGATGTGGGGGGGCCTTACAATGAGCAGTTCTTC. It encodes CASSDVGGPYNEQFF.

The chain links TRBV6-1 to TRBJ2-3; 9 positions match TRBD1. The CDR3 runs 14 residues. Trimming removed 7 bases from V and 6 bases from J; junction bases left unmatched: 8. From germline, CDR1 is MNHNS and CDR2 SASEGT. CDR3 protein: CASNAGTGFDTQYF. Here the CDR3 DNA reads TGTGCCAGCAACGCCGGGACAGGGTTCGATACGCAGTATTTT.

Turning to this clone: The junction departs from germline at one end; a sequencing error may be responsible. V is TRBV2 and J is TRBJ1-4; D is perhaps TRBD1 (6 bases). Germline loops: CDR1 SNHLY, CDR2 FYNNEI. This CDR3 has 12 amino acids. Here the CDR3 reads CASRGGTTRPHF. CDR3 sequence (DNA): TGTGCCAGCAGGGGGGGGACAACCAGACCCCACTTT.

The chain is built from TRBV2 and TRBJ2-1; D could derive from TRBD1 or TRBD2 (5 bases each). Trimming shortened V by 7 bases and J by 2 bases, and 21 bases separated the two germline ends. The CDR3 totals 17 residues. The germline V gene has CDR1 SNHLY and CDR2 FYNNEI. For the CDR3, the DNA is TGTGCCAGCAAAAGGTGGCCGGGGACGGACACCTACAATGAGCAGTTCTTC. Translating it yields CASKRWPGTDTYNEQFF.

This clone showed up just a few times. The CDR3 reads CASSTDREAGNTIYF. CDR3 sequence (DNA): TGTGCCAGCAGCACAGACAGGGAAGCTGGAAACACCATATATTTT. The chain employs TRBV7-9 and TRBJ1-3, with 7 nucleotides matching TRBD1. V lost 5 bases, J lost 2 bases, and 6 bases stayed unmatched. Germline V gene lookup returns CDR1 SEHNR and CDR2 FQNEAQ (reference sequence). The CDR3 length is 15 residues.

Only a few counts were recorded for this clone. The chain is built from TRBV28 and TRBJ2-2, with a tentative D call TRBD1 (5 bases). This CDR3 has 15 residues. Trimming took 6 bases from V and 0 from J, leaving 11 bases between them. Germline CDR1 is MDHEN and CDR2 is SYDVKM. CDR3 protein: CASRYQGTNTGELFF. The CDR3 DNA sequence: TGTGCCAGCAGATATCAGGGTACGAACACCGGGGAGCTGTTTTTT.

The CDR3 coding sequence is TGTGCCACCCAAAGGGTAGATAGCCTCAATGAGCAGTTCTTC. It encodes CATQRVDSLNEQFF. The V call is TRBV2, the J call TRBJ2-1; no definite D call. V lost 10 bases and J lost 6, with 19 bases in between. CDR1 is SNHLY and CDR2 is FYNNEI in the germline V gene. The CDR3 loop spans 14 amino acids. Together with reference TRBV2 and TRBJ2-1, the CDR3 gives the full variable domain: EPEVTQTPSHQVTQMGQEVILRCVPISNHLYFYWYRQILGQKVEFLVSFYNNEISEKSEIFDDQFSVERPDGSNFTLKIRSTKLEDSAMYFCATQRVDSLNEQFFGPGTRLTVL.

The chain couples TRBV29-1 to TRBJ2-7; 10 bases are shared with TRBD1. The junction had 10 bases not matched to a gene; V was cut back by 6 bases and J by 5 bases. This CDR3 is 14 amino acids long. The germline gives CDR1 SQVTM, CDR2 ANQGSEA. The CDR3 here is CSVGQTGGVDEQYF. The DNA of the CDR3 is TGCAGCGTGGGACAGACAGGGGGCGTCGACGAGCAGTACTTC.

The chain combines TRBV19 with TRBJ2-5, with D tentatively TRBD1 (7 bases). With 2 bases removed from V and 4 bases from J, the gap between germline ends came to 17 bases. Germline V CDR1 and CDR2: LNHDA, SQIVND (reference sequence). This CDR3 has 16 amino acids. The CDR3 is CASSIRRTGGRETQYF. The CDR3 coding sequence is TGTGCCAGTAGTATACGCCGGACAGGAGGGAGAGAGACCCAGTACTTC.

The CDR3 DNA reads as TGTGCCACCAGCAGAGTGGTAGGCTCTGGGGCCAACGTCCTGACTTTC. Translating gives CATSRVVGSGANVLTF. The chain joins TRBV15 to TRBJ2-6, with D uncertain. The length of the CDR3 is 16 residues. CDR1 LNHNV and CDR2 YYDKDF come from the germline V gene (reference sequence). The V end lost 1 base, the J end lost 0 bases, and 7 bases lay between the germline ends.

This clone was seen only once. The chain recombines TRBV10-3 with TRBJ2-5; D is uncertain. The CDR3 sequence is 13 residues long. Germline values: CDR1 ENHRY, CDR2 SYGVKD. Trimming shortened V by 3 bases and J by 3 bases, and 8 bases separated the two germline ends. CDR3 protein: CAISDTPKETQYF. The CDR3 nucleotides are TGTGCCATCAGTGACACACCGAAAGAGACCCAGTACTTC.

V gene TRBV5-8 combines with J gene TRBJ2-5; the D gene is possibly TRBD1 (6 bases). Germline lookup yields CDR1 SGHTS and CDR2 YDEGEE. Deletions cut 5 bases from V and 1 base from J, with 12 bases between. The CDR3 is 14 amino acids. The CDR3: CASSSTGSQETQYF. Here the CDR3 DNA reads TGTGCCAGCAGTTCCACAGGGTCCCAAGAGACCCAGTACTTC.

This clone was seen only a few times. This same CDR3 is encoded by further DNA sequences in the sample. This chain joins TRBV18 and TRBJ1-1; TRBD1 matches at 8 bases. CDR1 is KGHSH, CDR2 LQKENI, per germline. Losses at the gene ends were 4 bases for V and 5 bases for J; bases not matched to a gene: 3. The CDR3 has 13 amino acids. The CDR3 nucleotides read TGTGCCAGCTCACGAGACAGGGGAACTGAAGCTTTCTTT. Its protein is CASSRDRGTEAFF.

The table lists this clone with a few counts. The rearrangement uses TRBV2 and TRBJ1-2; 9 bases line up with TRBD1. This CDR3 is built from 14 residues. Trimming took 5 bases from V and 2 from J; bases not matched to a gene: 3. CDR1 and CDR2 (germline): SNHLY, FYNNEI. The CDR3 bases are TGTGCCAGCAGTTCACAGGGGGCCAACTATGGCTACACCTTC. Residues: CASSSQGANYGYTF.

The gene calls are TRBV2 and TRBJ1-4; D is undetermined. The CDR3 sequence is 15 residues long. Germline-derived CDR1 and CDR2 are SNHLY and FYNNEI. V was trimmed by 6 bases and J by 5 bases, leaving 16 bases between them. The DNA for the CDR3 is TGTGCCAGCAGAAACATCGGCGCCCCAAATGAAAAACTGTTTTTT. Amino acids: CASRNIGAPNEKLFF. The whole variable domain, remainder taken from reference TRBV2 and TRBJ1-4, is EPEVTQTPSHQVTQMGQEVILRCVPISNHLYFYWYRQILGQKVEFLVSFYNNEISEKSEIFDDQFSVERPDGSNFTLKIRSTKLEDSAMYFCASRNIGAPNEKLFFGSGTQLSVL.

This chain uses TRBV28 with TRBJ2-7, with a tentative D call TRBD1 (5 bases). This CDR3 has 14 residues. Germline V gene sequence: CDR1 MDHEN, CDR2 SYDVKM. V was cut by 5 bases and J by 0 bases, with 11 bases left in between. Here the CDR3 DNA reads TGTGCCAGCAGTCCGGACACGCTCTCCTACGAGCAGTACTTC. Translation: CASSPDTLSYEQYF.

The chain employs TRBV18 and TRBJ2-2; the D gene is possibly TRBD2 (5 bases). The length of the CDR3 is 11 residues. V dropped 3 bases and J dropped 10 bases, with 6 bases sitting between them. Looked up from germline, CDR1 is KGHSH and CDR2 is LQKENI. The CDR3 loop is CASSPGEELFF. In DNA form, the CDR3 reads TGTGCCAGCTCACCCGGGGAGGAGCTGTTTTTT.